The 29 T cell receptor beta chains in this list originate from one sample, sequenced in a study of T cell repertoires in cytomegalovirus infection. MiXCR was run by TCRdb on the reads, yielding one entry per CDR3 protein. This table holds more than 350,000 distinct CDR3 sequences, under 40% found once. The sample consisted of PBMCs. The receptors derive from a human donor in good health (CMV status not recorded). Some clones in this sample may be carry-over from other donors' samples.

This clonotype was observed at least ten times. For the CDR3, the DNA is TGTGCCAGCAGCATGGGAGCAGGGGCAAACCAGTTCTTC. Translation: CASSMGAGANQFF. This chain uses TRBV7-2 with TRBJ2-1, with D perhaps TRBD1 (6 bases). V lost 5 bases and J lost 13, with 18 bases in between. Germline lookup yields CDR1 SGHTA and CDR2 FQGNSA. The CDR3 totals 13 residues.

V and J are TRBV10-3 and TRBJ1-2; no firm D call. V was trimmed by 0 bases and J by 3 bases, leaving 11 bases between them. From germline, CDR1 is ENHRY and CDR2 SYGVKD. This CDR3 comprises 15 residues. CDR3 nucleotide sequence: TGTGCCATCAGTGAGTCGGGCAGAGCGTACTATGGCTACACCTTC. It specifies CAISESGRAYYGYTF.

About this clonotype itself: Since a much larger clone is just one base distant, this may be a read error. CDR3 coding DNA: TGTGCCGGCAGTCCATCCAATGAGCAGTTCTTC. Protein product: CAGSPSNEQFF. The chain couples TRBV12-3 or TRBV12-4 to TRBJ2-1; D is uncertain. This CDR3 region has 11 residues.

This clonotype was seen more than once but under ten times. The genes are TRBV2 and TRBJ1-2, with a tentative D call TRBD1 (6 bases). Germline-derived CDR1 and CDR2 are SNHLY and FYNNEI. The V end lost 1 base, the J end lost 5 bases, and 11 bases lay between the germline ends. CDR3 length equals 14 residues. This CDR3 is CASSEGTESYGYTF. CDR3 bases: TGTGCCAGCAGTGAAGGGACAGAGTCTTATGGCTACACCTTC.

This clonotype has at least ten counts. The V and J genes are TRBV7-9 and TRBJ2-3; unclear D gene. The CDR3 has 11 residues. V was cut by 5 bases and J by 2 bases, with 2 bases left in between. Germline V lookup: CDR1 SEHNR, CDR2 FQNEAQ (reference sequence). The CDR3 DNA reads TGTGCCAGCAGCGCCACAGATACGCAGTATTTT. Translation gives CASSATDTQYF.

J is TRBJ2-6 and V is TRBV2; D is tentatively TRBD1 or TRBD2 (5 bases each). The germline gives CDR1 SNHLY, CDR2 FYNNEI. This CDR3 comprises 15 residues. The V end was cut by 7 bases, the J end by 0 bases, with 10 bases between. The CDR3 region has the DNA TGTGCCAGCAACCAAGGGACCTCTGGGGCCAACGTCCTGACTTTC. Translated, it gives CASNQGTSGANVLTF.

A word on this clonotype: A much more abundant neighbour one base away suggests this may be a read error. J is TRBJ2-3 and V is TRBV7-8; TRBD1 is a possible D gene (7 bases). The CDR3 contains 16 residues. CDR1 is SGHVS and CDR2 is FQNEAQ in the germline V gene. The CDR3 DNA is TGTGCCAGCAGCTTAGGAAGGACAGGCGGGACAGAGACGCAGTATTTT. Protein sequence: CASSLGRTGGTETQYF.

The genes are TRBV23-1 and TRBJ2-5, with D perhaps TRBD1 or TRBD2 (5 bases each). TRBV23-1 is an ORF, with its function uncertain. The CDR3 covers 15 residues. V lost 4 bases and J lost 5, with 17 bases in between. The CDR3 sequence: CASSPLALWGETQYF. The CDR3, as DNA: TGCGCCAGCAGTCCCCTCGCGTTGTGGGGGGAGACCCAGTACTTC.

This clonotype was observed at least ten times. The chain is built from TRBV7-3 and TRBJ2-3; 11 nucleotides agree with TRBD2. Trimming cost V 6 bases and J 0 bases; bases outside gene matches: 14. CDR1 is SGHTA and CDR2 is FQGTGA in the germline V gene. The CDR3 runs to 19 residues. The CDR3 nucleotides read TGTGCCAGCAGAGGCGCACTAGCGGGGGTCGAAACTAGCACAGATACGCAGTATTTT. Translation gives CASRGALAGVETSTDTQYF.

V is TRBV5-1 and J is TRBJ1-1, with TRBD1 as a possible D gene (5 bases). The V gene lost 5 bases and the J gene lost 0 bases, with 11 bases spanning the gap. The CDR3 consists of 14 residues. Germline values: CDR1 SGHRS, CDR2 YFSETQ. In DNA, the CDR3 is TGCGCCAGCAGGCACGGGGGTCTGAACACTGAAGCTTTCTTT. Amino acids: CASRHGGLNTEAFF.

This clonotype was seen ten or more times. The chain combines TRBV7-2 with TRBJ2-1; D is unclear. The V and J ends lost 4 bases and 5 bases respectively, with 9 bases between them. The length of the CDR3 is 13 residues. Germline CDR1 SGHTA, CDR2 FQGNSA. CDR3 nucleotides: TGTGCCAGCAGCTCCCATAGAAACAATGAGCAGTTCTTC. Protein product: CASSSHRNNEQFF.

This sequence joins TRBV7-2 and TRBJ2-2; possible D gene TRBD1, 6 bases. The V gene's germline CDR1 is SGHTA and CDR2 FQGNSA. V was pared by 5 bases and J by 1 base, with 14 bases between. CDR3 length equals 16 residues. The CDR3 protein is CASSKRDTQNTGELFF. Written as DNA, the CDR3 is TGTGCCAGCAGCAAAAGGGACACACAGAACACCGGGGAGCTGTTTTTT.

Remarks on this clonotype: A much larger clone is a single base away; this may be a read error. J is TRBJ1-3 and V is TRBV12-3 or TRBV12-4; 8 bases fit TRBD1. This CDR3 is 15 amino acids long. CDR3 DNA sequence: TGTGCCAGCAGAGTGACAGGGGTCGGTGGAAACACCATACATTTT. The encoded protein is CASRVTGVGGNTIHF.

The chain has TRBV20-1 and TRBJ2-7; D possibly matches TRBD1 or TRBD2 (5 bases each). The germline V gene has CDR1 DFQATT and CDR2 SNEGSKA (reference sequence). The V end was cut by 0 bases, the J end by 1 base, with 16 bases between. CDR3 length equals 16 residues. As DNA, the CDR3 is TGCAGTGCTAGAGAGCCCGGGGCAGGAACATCCTACGAGCAGTACTTC. It translates to CSAREPGAGTSYEQYF.

The chain links TRBV6-1 to TRBJ1-3, with D perhaps TRBD1 (6 bases). The V end was cut by 6 bases, the J end by 5 bases, with 20 bases between. CDR3 length: 16 amino acids. CDR1 and CDR2 (germline): MNHNS, SASEGT. CDR3 in DNA: TGTGCCAGCAGAGGGAAGGCGGACAGACTAAGAAACACCATATATTTT. It translates to CASRGKADRLRNTIYF.

Regarding this clonotype: A read error may explain this, as a much larger clone is one base away. The chain carries TRBV12-3 or TRBV12-4 and TRBJ1-2; no definite D call. V gave up 1 base and J gave up 9 bases, with 18 bases separating them. The length of the CDR3 is 15 residues. CDR3 protein: CASSLVSYSLDCYTF. The CDR3 region has the DNA TGTGCCAGCAGTTTAGTCTCCTACTCCCTGGATTGCTACACCTTC.

The sample holds many counts of this clonotype. The rearrangement joins TRBV7-9 to TRBJ2-1; 8 bases fit TRBD2. Germline-derived CDR1 and CDR2 are SEHNR and FQNEAQ (reference sequence). V lost 5 bases and J lost 1; bases outside the gene matches: 7. The CDR3 loop spans 16 amino acids. CDR3 protein: CASSPGGGKSYNEQFF. DNA for the CDR3: TGTGCCAGCAGCCCCGGGGGGGGAAAATCCTACAATGAGCAGTTCTTC.

In its sample, this clonotype was seen a few times. This rearrangement joins TRBV28 to TRBJ1-6; weak D call: TRBD1 (5 bases). Trimming removed 3 bases from V and 0 bases from J, with 15 bases in between. Germline V lookup: CDR1 MDHEN, CDR2 SYDVKM. The CDR3 length is 18 residues. This CDR3 reads CASSLGQARSSYNSPLHF. The CDR3 nucleotides read TGTGCCAGCAGTTTGGGGCAGGCGAGGAGCTCCTATAATTCACCCCTCCACTTT.

The V call is TRBV7-8, the J call TRBJ1-1; the match to TRBD1 covers 10 bases. The ends lost 5 bases at V and 0 bases at J; junction bases unmatched: 3. The CDR3 consists of 15 residues. Per the germline V gene, CDR1 is SGHVS and CDR2 is FQNEAQ. This CDR3 reads CASSQGTGVNTEAFF. The CDR3 nucleotides read TGTGCCAGCAGCCAGGGGACAGGGGTGAACACTGAAGCTTTCTTT.

V usage is TRBV19 and J usage is TRBJ2-7; the match to TRBD1 covers 8 bases. The CDR3 loop spans 15 amino acids. Germline V gives CDR1 LNHDA, CDR2 SQIVND (reference sequence). The trim removed 10 bases at V and 2 bases at J, leaving 13 bases unmatched. The CDR3 here is CATGALGTGTYEQYF. CDR3 in DNA: TGTGCCACCGGGGCCCTCGGGACAGGAACCTACGAGCAGTACTTC.

The chain joins TRBV7-6 to TRBJ1-5; the D gene is possibly TRBD1 (6 bases). There are 15 residues in the CDR3. The V gene's germline CDR1 is SGHVS and CDR2 FNYEAQ. The V and J ends lost 3 bases and 3 bases respectively, with 12 bases between them. DNA of the CDR3: TGTGCCAGCAGCTTGAACAGGGCTCCCAATCAGCCCCAGCATTTT. Encoded protein: CASSLNRAPNQPQHF.

As to this clonotype: This could be a read error, since a much larger clone is one nucleotide away. Since the CDR3 does not end with the conserved phenylalanine or tryptophan, this likely comes from a read error. The chain combines TRBV7-8 with TRBJ2-1, with D uncertain. V shed 6 bases and J shed 6 bases, with 12 bases lying between them. There are 13 residues in the CDR3. From germline, CDR1 is SGHVS and CDR2 FQNEAQ. The CDR3 is CASSLGPFNEQFL. The CDR3, as DNA: TGTGCCAGCAGTCTCGGGCCTTTCAATGAGCAGTTCTTA.

The chain links TRBV5-4 to TRBJ1-2; D is possibly TRBD1 (5 bases). V gave up 0 bases and J gave up 2 bases, with 11 bases separating them. CDR3 size: 15 residues. Germline V gene sequence: CDR1 SGHNT, CDR2 YYREEE (reference sequence). Written as DNA, the CDR3 is TGTGCCAGCAGCTTGGAGCAGGGCGAAAACTATGGCTACACCTTC. Protein sequence: CASSLEQGENYGYTF.

This clonotype was seen only a few times. This sequence joins TRBV28 and TRBJ1-5; 8 bases are shared with TRBD1. CDR1 is MDHEN, CDR2 SYDVKM, per germline. The CDR3 contains 17 residues. J gave up 3 bases and V 0 bases, and 7 bases lay outside the gene matches. The CDR3 DNA sequence: TGTGCCAGCAGTTTATGGGGCACAGGGGGACTCAATCAGCCCCAGCATTTT. As protein: CASSLWGTGGLNQPQHF.

V and J are TRBV12-3 or TRBV12-4 and TRBJ1-4; D remains ambiguous. Trimming stripped 4 bases from V and 8 bases from J, with 26 bases between. The CDR3 extends over 18 amino acids. The CDR3 DNA is TGTGCCAGCAGTTCCGATCTCGGAGTACGCGTCTCAAGCGAAAAACTGTTTTTT. Amino acids: CASSSDLGVRVSSEKLFF.

This clonotype was observed a few times. The chain links TRBV19 to TRBJ2-5; TRBD2 matches at 8 bases. Germline CDR1 is LNHDA and CDR2 is SQIVND (reference sequence). This CDR3 is built from 14 residues. J lost 2 bases, V lost 6 bases, and 5 bases had no gene match. Here the CDR3 DNA reads TGTGCCAGTAGGCCCCGGGGGGGTCAAGAGACCCAGTACTTC. As protein: CASRPRGGQETQYF.

The gene calls are TRBV18 and TRBJ1-5; tentatively, D is TRBD1 (5 bases). Germline CDR1 and CDR2: KGHSH and LQKENI. CDR3 length equals 14 residues. Trimming shortened V by 5 bases and J by 5 bases, and 13 bases separated the two germline ends. CDR3 residues: CASSTDDRYQPQHF. CDR3 coding DNA: TGTGCCAGCTCAACCGATGACAGATATCAGCCCCAGCATTTT.

The CDR3 sequence: CASSTDRVVHEQYF. The CDR3 DNA sequence: TGTGCCAGCAGCACGGACAGGGTCGTCCACGAGCAGTACTTC. This chain uses TRBV12-3 or TRBV12-4 with TRBJ2-7; TRBD1 agrees at 8 bases. The ends lost 6 bases at V and 5 bases at J; junction bases unmatched: 9. This CDR3 region has 14 residues.

The chain joins TRBV2 to TRBJ2-5; 7 bases fit TRBD2. Trimming removed 6 bases from V and 5 bases from J; junction bases left unmatched: 18. CDR3 length: 17 residues. Germline CDR1 reads SNHLY; CDR2 reads FYNNEI. For the CDR3, the DNA is TGTGCCAGCAGGATAACGGGAGGAGGACTAGTATGGGAGACCCAGTACTTC. Its translation: CASRITGGGLVWETQYF. Full variable domain (remainder filled in from reference TRBV2 and TRBJ2-5): EPEVTQTPSHQVTQMGQEVILRCVPISNHLYFYWYRQILGQKVEFLVSFYNNEISEKSEIFDDQFSVERPDGSNFTLKIRSTKLEDSAMYFCASRITGGGLVWETQYFGPGTRLLVL.